This paragraph reports one T cell receptor (beta chain). Its antigen is currently unknown. This entry belongs to a study of T-cell memory formation after mild COVID-19. Study at large: There were largely donor-specific TCR clusters.

Whole-study results and caveats: Clones that contracted from day 15 to 85 were balanced CD4/CD8, while later expanders leaned CD4+.

The CDR3 is made up of 15 amino acids. Germline V gene data show CDR1 as KGHDR and CDR2 as SFDVKD. V was shortened by 10 bases and J by 0 bases, with 17 bases between the two germline ends. TCRdb reanalysed the 5' RACE reads using MiXCR and keeps one entry per CDR3 protein. Of 350,000 to 500,000 distinct CDR3 sequences detected, about a quarter appear once; the ten largest clones hold around 13%. V gene TRBV24-1 combines with J gene TRBJ1-1; D is ambiguous. This receptor was identified in an adult woman who had mild COVID-19 (a few samples of this study predate the infection). Cell type and time point are not known. Source material: PBMCs or a T cell subset sorted from them (not recorded which). Here the CDR3 DNA reads TGTGCCACAGAAAGCGGGGATCTGGTGAACACTGAAGCTTTCTTT. Its translation is CATESGDLVNTEAFF.